Described below is a single TCR beta chain sequence and its context. Its target is not known. Germline V gene lookup returns CDR1 SGHRS and CDR2 YFSETQ. V was trimmed by 4 bases and J by 5 bases, leaving 11 bases between them. There are 13 residues in the CDR3. This entry is derived from a study of beta chain features in type 1 diabetes. Study-wide findings and caveats: Researchers report that Type 1 diabetes patients had moderately but significantly shorter TCRB CDR3s across all four CD4+ subsets.

Purities over 98% were achieved in all sorted populations. Sequenced material consisted of expressed TCRB transcripts (all of the isolated RNA was reverse transcribed). Assay: immunoSEQ multiplex PCR; the TCRdb copy retains only in-frame clones and omits some. The sample lists some 660,000 clones; around 15% were seen once. This TCR was sampled from a man aged 18 to 29 with type 1 diabetes. The rearrangement links TRBV5-1 to TRBJ2-3; no clear D. Sequencing was done on a sample of naive CD4+ T cells from blood. DNA of the CDR3: TGCGCCAGCAGCGGGGATTCCCGAGATACGCAGTATTTT. This translates into CASSGDSRDTQYF.